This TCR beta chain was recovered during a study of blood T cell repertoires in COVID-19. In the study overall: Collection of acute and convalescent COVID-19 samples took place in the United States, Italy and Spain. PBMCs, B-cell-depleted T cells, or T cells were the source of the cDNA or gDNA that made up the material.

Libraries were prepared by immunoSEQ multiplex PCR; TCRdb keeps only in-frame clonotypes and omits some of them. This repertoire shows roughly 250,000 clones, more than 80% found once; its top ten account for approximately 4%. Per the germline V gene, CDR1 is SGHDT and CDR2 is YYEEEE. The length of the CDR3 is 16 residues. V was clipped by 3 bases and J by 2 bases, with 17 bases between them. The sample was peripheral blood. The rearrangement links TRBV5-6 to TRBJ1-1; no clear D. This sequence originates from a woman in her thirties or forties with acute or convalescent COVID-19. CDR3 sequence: CASSSLKQTINTEAFF. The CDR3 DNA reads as TGTGCCAGCAGCTCCCTGAAACAGACTATTAACACTGAAGCTTTCTTT.